Following are 29 T cell receptor beta chains from one sample sequenced in a study of blood T cell repertoires in COVID-19. Here immunoSEQ multiplex PCR was the method, and the copy in TCRdb shows in-frame clones only, minus some. In the table there are approximately 130,000 clones, 75% to 90% of which are singletons. The specimen sequenced was peripheral blood. The receptors derive from a woman in her forties or fifties who had recovered from COVID-19.

The chain combines TRBV28 with TRBJ2-7, with a weak D call TRBD1 (6 bases). Per the germline V gene, CDR1 is MDHEN and CDR2 is SYDVKM. Trimming removed 5 bases from V and 2 bases from J, with 16 bases in between. CDR3 size: 15 residues. The CDR3 coding sequence is TGTGCCAGCAGTCGGCCCAGGGGATCGACCTACGAGCAGTACTTC. Protein product: CASSRPRGSTYEQYF.

The CDR3 here is CATSSEGATNEKLFF. Here the CDR3 DNA reads TGTGCCACCAGCAGTGAGGGGGCAACTAATGAAAAACTGTTTTTT. J is TRBJ1-4 and V is TRBV15, with D perhaps TRBD1 (6 bases). The V and J ends lost 3 bases and 0 bases respectively, with 8 bases between them. Germline V lookup: CDR1 LNHNV, CDR2 YYDKDF (reference sequence). The length of the CDR3 is 15 residues. Combining the CDR3 with reference TRBV15 and TRBJ1-4 gives the whole variable domain DAMVIQNPRYQVTQFGKPVTLSCSQTLNHNVMYWYQQKSSQAPKLLFHYYDKDFNNEADTPDNFQSRRPNTSFCFLDIRSPGLGDTAMYLCATSSEGATNEKLFFGSGTQLSVL.

The chain links TRBV5-1 to TRBJ2-5; TRBD1 matches at 7 bases. The CDR3 covers 14 residues. The V gene's germline CDR1 is SGHRS and CDR2 YFSETQ. V lost 7 bases, J lost 2 bases, and 8 bases stayed unmatched. The CDR3 nucleotides are TGCGCCAGCCGGCGGTGGGACAGTCAAGAGACCCAGTACTTC. It is translated as CASRRWDSQETQYF.

The genes are TRBV9 and TRBJ2-1, with D maybe TRBD2 (6 bases). V was pared by 0 bases and J by 1 base, with 8 bases between. Germline CDR1 reads SGDLS; CDR2 reads YYNGEE. This CDR3 has 15 amino acids. CDR3 in DNA: TGTGCCAGCAGCGTAGGACTAGGATCCTACAATGAGCAGTTCTTC. Protein: CASSVGLGSYNEQFF.

This clone was seen a handful of times. CDR3 sequence: CASSFQGARGSPLHF. The DNA for the CDR3 is TGTGCCAGCTCATTTCAGGGTGCCCGTGGGTCACCCCTCCACTTT. The chain joins TRBV18 to TRBJ1-6; TRBD1 might be the D (5 bases). The germline V gene has CDR1 KGHSH and CDR2 LQKENI. The CDR3 runs 15 residues. Deletions cut 5 bases from V and 10 bases from J, with 18 bases between.

The chain links TRBV5-5 to TRBJ1-4; tentatively, D is TRBD1 (5 bases). V was cut by 7 bases and J by 4 bases, with 20 bases left in between. The CDR3 consists of 16 residues. Germline CDR1 reads SGHKS; CDR2 reads YYEKEE (reference sequence). The CDR3 here is CASVRGLGGLNEKLFF. CDR3 sequence (DNA): TGTGCCAGCGTAAGGGGCCTCGGGGGTCTTAATGAAAAACTGTTTTTT.

V is TRBV28 and J is TRBJ1-4; a possible D gene is TRBD1 (6 bases). CDR1 is MDHEN and CDR2 is SYDVKM in the germline V gene. The ends were cut back, 7 bases at V and 8 bases at J, with 20 bases in the middle. The CDR3 spans 15 residues. For the CDR3, the DNA is TGTGCCAGCATGAGCGGGACATATTATGAGGAAAAACTGTTTTTT. This codes for CASMSGTYYEEKLFF.

This sequence joins TRBV2 and TRBJ1-1; 8 nucleotides line up with TRBD1. Germline V gene sequence: CDR1 SNHLY, CDR2 FYNNEI. The V segment lost 4 bases and the J segment 3 bases; nucleotides outside the gene matches: 4. The CDR3 consists of 14 residues. The CDR3 nucleotides are TGTGCCAGCAGTGGACCAGGGGGCGACACTGAAGCTTTCTTT. This gives the protein CASSGPGGDTEAFF.

The genes are TRBV7-2 and TRBJ2-1; possible D gene TRBD2, 5 bases. Germline CDR1 and CDR2: SGHTA and FQGNSA. Trimming left V 0 bases short and J 3 bases short, with 6 bases between. This CDR3 region has 14 residues. The CDR3, as DNA: TGTGCCAGCAGCTTAGCGGCGGGCTACAATGAGCAGTTCTTC. Its translation: CASSLAAGYNEQFF. The variable domain in full, completed from reference TRBV7-2 and TRBJ2-1, reads GAGVSQSPSNKVTEKGKDVELRCDPISGHTALYWYRQSLGQGLEFLIYFQGNSAPDKSGLPSDRFSAERTGGSVSTLTIQRTQQEDSAVYLCASSLAAGYNEQFFGPGTRLTVL.

This clone was counted between two and nine times. The chain is built from TRBV10-3 and TRBJ1-5; 9 bases fit TRBD1. Germline CDR1 ENHRY, CDR2 SYGVKD. V lost 0 bases, J lost 8 bases, and 2 bases stayed unmatched. This CDR3 contains 14 residues. This chain's CDR3 is CAISESTGGKPQHF. The CDR3 coding sequence is TGTGCCATCAGTGAGTCGACAGGGGGTAAGCCCCAGCATTTT.

V is TRBV13 and J is TRBJ2-1; D unclear. CDR3 length: 13 amino acids. V dropped 7 bases and J dropped 0 bases, with 7 bases sitting between them. Germline V lookup: CDR1 PRHDT, CDR2 FYEKMQ (reference sequence). This CDR3 is CASMERSYNEQFF. In DNA, the CDR3 is TGTGCCAGCATGGAGCGCTCCTACAATGAGCAGTTCTTC.

V gene TRBV7-3 combines with J gene TRBJ2-1; no clear D. Germline V CDR1 and CDR2: SGHTA, FQGTGA. Trimming left V 0 bases short and J 10 bases short, with 7 bases between. The CDR3 is 12 amino acids. Here the CDR3 reads CASSLTAREQFF. The CDR3 coding sequence is TGTGCCAGCAGCTTAACAGCCCGGGAGCAGTTCTTC.

The chain has TRBV7-3 and TRBJ2-2; unclear D gene. V was trimmed by 2 bases and J by 6 bases, leaving 13 bases between them. The CDR3 is made up of 15 amino acids. Germline CDR1 reads SGHTA; CDR2 reads FQGTGA. This chain's CDR3 is CASSLAYSLAGELFF. As DNA, the CDR3 is TGTGCCAGCAGCTTAGCTTACTCGTTGGCCGGGGAGCTGTTTTTT.

The V gene is TRBV2, the J gene TRBJ2-5; no clear D gene. Trimming took off 3 bases at V and 3 bases at J, with 5 bases between the two ends. Germline V gives CDR1 SNHLY, CDR2 FYNNEI. The CDR3 spans 12 residues. This chain's CDR3 is CASSDLEETQYF. The CDR3 coding sequence is TGTGCCAGCAGTGATCTTGAAGAGACCCAGTACTTC. Full variable domain (remainder filled in from reference TRBV2 and TRBJ2-5): EPEVTQTPSHQVTQMGQEVILRCVPISNHLYFYWYRQILGQKVEFLVSFYNNEISEKSEIFDDQFSVERPDGSNFTLKIRSTKLEDSAMYFCASSDLEETQYFGPGTRLLVL.

The rearrangement joins TRBV2 to TRBJ1-5, with D unclear. Germline V CDR1 and CDR2: SNHLY, FYNNEI. Trimming took 4 bases from V and 7 from J, leaving 14 bases between them. The CDR3 sequence is 14 residues long. CDR3 amino acids: CASSVEGMEQPQHF. In nucleotides, the CDR3 is TGTGCCAGCAGTGTTGAGGGTATGGAACAGCCCCAGCATTTT.

V is TRBV5-1 and J is TRBJ1-1; no reliable D call. The CDR3 spans 15 residues. V was pared by 0 bases and J by 0 bases, with 9 bases between. Germline-derived CDR1 and CDR2 are SGHRS and YFSETQ. The CDR3 coding sequence is TGCGCCAGCAGCTTGGCCGAGGGCATGAACACTGAAGCTTTCTTT. It is translated as CASSLAEGMNTEAFF.

The chain recombines TRBV24-1 with TRBJ1-4; 7 bases map to TRBD1. There are 14 residues in the CDR3. Per the germline V gene, CDR1 is KGHDR and CDR2 is SFDVKD. J was trimmed by 6 bases and V by 2 bases; bases with no gene match: 2. The chain's CDR3 is CATSDSDRDEKLFF. The CDR3 nucleotides read TGTGCCACCAGTGATTCCGACAGGGATGAAAAACTGTTTTTT.

The V and J genes are TRBV7-9 and TRBJ2-5; D is ambiguous. Looked up from germline, CDR1 is SEHNR and CDR2 is FQNEAQ (reference sequence). The V and J ends lost 3 bases and 1 base respectively, with 9 bases between them. The CDR3 extends over 14 amino acids. The CDR3 reads CASSFPQTQETQYF. The CDR3 DNA sequence: TGTGCCAGCAGCTTTCCACAAACCCAAGAGACCCAGTACTTC.

CDR3 protein: CASSRTRGYEQYF. CDR3 DNA: TGTGCCAGCAGCCGGACACGGGGCTACGAGCAGTACTTC. The chain is built from TRBV7-8 and TRBJ2-7; D possibly matches TRBD1 or TRBD2 (5 bases each). Trimming removed 5 bases from V and 3 bases from J, with 11 bases in between. Germline assignment: CDR1 SGHVS and CDR2 FQNEAQ. The CDR3 totals 13 residues.

The rearrangement uses TRBV18 and TRBJ1-1; no definite D call. Trimming shortened V by 2 bases and J by 5 bases, and 15 bases separated the two germline ends. This CDR3 region has 15 residues. The germline gives CDR1 KGHSH, CDR2 LQKENI. The CDR3 spells CASSPGGSPRTEAFF. CDR3 DNA: TGTGCCAGCTCACCAGGAGGCAGTCCTCGGACTGAAGCTTTCTTT.

This clone showed up just once. This chain links TRBV7-2 with TRBJ2-3; tentative D call: TRBD2 (5 bases). The CDR3 is made up of 13 amino acids. Germline CDR1 reads SGHTA; CDR2 reads FQGNSA. The V gene lost 5 bases and the J gene lost 6 bases, with 12 bases spanning the gap. The CDR3: CASSVSLADTQYF. In DNA, the CDR3 is TGTGCCAGCAGCGTTAGCTTAGCGGATACGCAGTATTTT.

The CDR3 DNA is TGTGCCACCAGCAGAGATCGCGGGAGCTCCTACGAGCAGTACTTC. The encoded protein is CATSRDRGSSYEQYF. This chain connects TRBV15 to TRBJ2-7, with TRBD2 identical over 7 bases. Trimming took 0 bases from V and 0 from J; bases not matched to a gene: 2. The CDR3 runs to 15 residues. CDR1 is LNHNV, CDR2 YYDKDF, per germline (reference sequence).

The CDR3 sequence: CASSLLGGLEHF. The CDR3 DNA follows: TGTGCCAGCAGTTTATTGGGAGGGCTCGAGCATTTT. The chain employs TRBV27 and TRBJ1-5, with D unresolved. Germline CDR1 MNHEY, CDR2 SMNVEV (reference sequence). The CDR3 has 12 amino acids. V gave up 1 base and J gave up 14 bases, with 12 bases separating them.

The chain recombines TRBV18 with TRBJ2-7; TRBD2 agrees at 11 bases. The V and J ends lost 3 bases and 1 base, in that order; junction bases with no gene match: 2. Germline V gene lookup returns CDR1 KGHSH and CDR2 LQKENI. The CDR3 sequence is 15 residues long. CDR3 in amino acids: CASSPRLAGSYEQYF. CDR3 sequence (DNA): TGTGCCAGCTCACCCCGACTAGCGGGGTCCTACGAGCAGTACTTC.

This clone appeared a single time. The chain is built from TRBV7-9 and TRBJ1-1; D is undetermined. The CDR3 is 13 amino acids. CDR1 is SEHNR, CDR2 FQNEAQ, per germline (reference sequence). Trimming shortened V by 10 bases and J by 1 base, and 13 bases separated the two germline ends. For the CDR3, the DNA is TGTGCCACTAGGCGGAGGGCGAACACTGAAGCTTTCTTT. Its translation: CATRRRANTEAFF.

The chain recombines TRBV15 with TRBJ1-1; tentatively, D is TRBD1 (5 bases). Germline values: CDR1 LNHNV, CDR2 YYDKDF (reference sequence). This CDR3 has 15 amino acids. V lost 1 base and J 3 bases, leaving 12 bases between the germline ends. The chain's CDR3 is CATSRGGPGDTEAFF. CDR3 coding DNA: TGTGCCACCAGCAGAGGGGGCCCAGGCGACACTGAAGCTTTCTTT.

The V and J genes are TRBV15 and TRBJ2-7; 9 positions match TRBD2. Trimming at V came to 5 bases and at J to 1 base, leaving 6 bases not matched to a gene. The CDR3 spans 15 residues. Germline lookup yields CDR1 LNHNV and CDR2 YYDKDF (reference sequence). Here the CDR3 DNA reads TGTGCCACCAGCCCGACTAGCGGATCTTCCTACGAGCAGTACTTC. Its protein is CATSPTSGSSYEQYF.

This clone was detected only once. This rearrangement joins TRBV5-8 to TRBJ2-3; the D gene is possibly TRBD1 (6 bases). Trimming removed 0 bases from V and 2 bases from J, with 13 bases in between. The CDR3 is 16 amino acids. CDR1 is SGHTS and CDR2 is YDEGEE in the germline V gene. CDR3 residues: CASSLGRGTNTDTQYF. The CDR3 DNA follows: TGTGCCAGCAGCTTGGGCAGGGGTACAAACACAGATACGCAGTATTTT.

This chain joins TRBV5-1 and TRBJ1-1, with a possible D match to TRBD1 (6 bases). Trimming took 5 bases from V and 6 from J, leaving 17 bases between them. The CDR3 is made up of 14 amino acids. Germline CDR1 and CDR2: SGHRS and YFSETQ. CDR3 nucleotide sequence: TGCGCCAGCAGACCCCAGGGGATTATTCCTGAAGCTTTCTTT. This gives the protein CASRPQGIIPEAFF.